This is a list of T cell receptor beta chains from one sample in a study of CD4 T cells in relation to SARS-CoV-2 and coronaviruses. Only in-frame clones appear in the TCRdb table, and some are missing; sequencing was by immunoSEQ multiplex PCR. In the table there are some 40,000 clones, around four fifths of which are singletons. The antigens of these receptors remain unknown. Sequencing was carried out using memory CD4+ T cells from PBMCs, cultured in vitro. Receptors were obtained from an adult with COVID-19. Both conserved end residues are part of each CDR3. Fields, in order: clone size, D gene, V gene, J gene, CDR3 protein, CDR3 DNA. A D gene is named only where the DNA matches it firmly. Size is omitted from some rows. Given values are once, few, many or a class for expanded clones.

clone size: .
D gene: .
V gene: TRBV4-1
J gene: TRBJ1-2
CDR3 protein: CASSRGSEVYGYTF
CDR3 DNA: TGCGCCAGCAGCCGAGGCTCGGAGGTATATGGCTACACCTTC

clone size: .
D gene: TRBD1
V gene: TRBV19
J gene: TRBJ2-5
CDR3 protein: CASSKDRDRAGKTQYF
CDR3 DNA: TGTGCCAGTAGTAAAGACCGGGACAGGGCGGGAAAGACCCAGTACTTC

clone size: once
D gene: .
V gene: TRBV27
J gene: TRBJ2-7
CDR3 protein: CASSLSQGSSEQYF
CDR3 DNA: TGTGCCAGCAGTTTAAGCCAGGGGTCGAGCGAGCAGTACTTC

clone size: .
D gene: .
V gene: TRBV5-1
J gene: TRBJ2-7
CDR3 protein: CASSLQGRGGEQYF
CDR3 DNA: TGCGCCAGCAGCTTGCAGGGTCGCGGTGGCGAGCAGTACTTC

clone size: once
D gene: TRBD1
V gene: TRBV19
J gene: TRBJ1-2
CDR3 protein: CASNSGGDYFNYGYTF
CDR3 DNA: TGTGCCAGTAACTCAGGGGGCGACTATTTTAACTATGGCTACACCTTC

clone size: .
D gene: .
V gene: TRBV3-1/TRBV3-2
J gene: TRBJ1-6
CDR3 protein: CASMASNTYNSPLHF
CDR3 DNA: TGTGCCAGCATGGCTTCCAACACCTATAATTCACCCCTCCACTTT

clone size: few
D gene: .
V gene: TRBV28
J gene: TRBJ1-1
CDR3 protein: CASRWGTSAFF
CDR3 DNA: TGTGCCAGCAGGTGGGGGACCTCAGCTTTCTTT

clone size: .
D gene: TRBD1
V gene: TRBV27
J gene: TRBJ1-5
CDR3 protein: CASSDTGGNQPQHF
CDR3 DNA: TGTGCCAGCAGCGATACAGGGGGGAATCAGCCCCAGCATTTT

clone size: once
D gene: .
V gene: TRBV2
J gene: TRBJ2-1
CDR3 protein: CASSLGPRGQFF
CDR3 DNA: TGTGCCAGCAGTCTGGGTCCCCGCGGGCAGTTCTTC

clone size: .
D gene: .
V gene: TRBV19
J gene: TRBJ2-7
CDR3 protein: CASSTVPGLSYEQYF
CDR3 DNA: TGTGCCAGTAGTACCGTTCCGGGACTCTCCTACGAGCAGTACTTC

clone size: .
D gene: .
V gene: TRBV4-1
J gene: TRBJ2-2
CDR3 protein: CASSQGGGRGGGGELFF
CDR3 DNA: TGCGCCAGCAGCCAAGGTGGCGGACGCGGGGGCGGCGGGGAGCTGTTTTTT

clone size: few
D gene: .
V gene: TRBV6-5
J gene: TRBJ2-2
CDR3 protein: CASSPMGTNTGELFF
CDR3 DNA: TGTGCCAGCTCCCCTATGGGGACGAACACCGGGGAGCTGTTTTTT

clone size: .
D gene: .
V gene: TRBV4-2
J gene: TRBJ2-5
CDR3 protein: CASSQEVWETQYF
CDR3 DNA: TGTGCCAGCAGCCAAGAGGTCTGGGAGACCCAGTACTTC

clone size: .
D gene: .
V gene: TRBV21-1
J gene: TRBJ1-5
CDR3 protein: CASSARGAGTGHSNQPQHF
CDR3 DNA: TGTGCCAGCAGCGCCCGAGGGGCAGGGACGGGTCATAGCAATCAGCCCCAGCATTTT

clone size: .
D gene: TRBD2
V gene: TRBV28
J gene: TRBJ2-5
CDR3 protein: CASSLAGGVQTQYF
CDR3 DNA: TGTGCCAGCAGTTTAGCGGGAGGGGTCCAGACCCAGTACTTC

clone size: .
D gene: .
V gene: TRBV7-6
J gene: TRBJ2-3
CDR3 protein: CASSATTVPAETQYF
CDR3 DNA: TGTGCCAGCAGCGCGACTACTGTCCCGGCAGAGACGCAGTATTTT

clone size: .
D gene: TRBD2
V gene: TRBV19
J gene: TRBJ2-1
CDR3 protein: CAISTSGRASGNEQFF
CDR3 DNA: TGTGCCATCTCCACTAGCGGGAGGGCATCGGGGAATGAGCAGTTCTTC

clone size: .
D gene: .
V gene: TRBV6-5
J gene: TRBJ1-6
CDR3 protein: CASSLLDPGESPLHF
CDR3 DNA: TGTGCCAGCAGCCTACTGGACCCCGGGGAGTCACCCCTCCACTTT

clone size: .
D gene: TRBD1
V gene: TRBV5-1
J gene: TRBJ1-1
CDR3 protein: CASSPRKGVVAPRGRNSYF
CDR3 DNA: TGCGCCAGCAGCCCCCGCAAAGGGGTTGTCGCTCCCAGGGGGCGGAATTCTTATTTT

clone size: .
D gene: .
V gene: TRBV30
J gene: TRBJ1-3
CDR3 protein: CAWSSGGRTIYF
CDR3 DNA: TGTGCCTGGAGTTCGGGTGGACGGACCATATATTTT

clone size: .
D gene: .
V gene: TRBV4-3
J gene: TRBJ2-6
CDR3 protein: CASSQDPQFSGANVLTF
CDR3 DNA: TGCGCCAGCAGCCAAGATCCGCAGTTTTCTGGGGCCAACGTCCTGACTTTC

clone size: .
D gene: .
V gene: TRBV24-1
J gene: TRBJ1-1
CDR3 protein: CATSDPYNTEAFF
CDR3 DNA: TGTGCCACCAGTGATCCCTATAACACTGAAGCTTTCTTT

clone size: .
D gene: TRBD1
V gene: TRBV2
J gene: TRBJ1-1
CDR3 protein: CASSVGRGARTEAFF
CDR3 DNA: TGTGCCAGCAGTGTAGGCAGGGGGGCTAGGACTGAAGCTTTCTTT

clone size: .
D gene: TRBD1
V gene: TRBV19
J gene: TRBJ1-5
CDR3 protein: CASSRGRQGNQPQHF
CDR3 DNA: TGTGCCAGTAGTAGGGGGAGACAGGGGAATCAGCCCCAGCATTTT

clone size: .
D gene: TRBD1
V gene: TRBV2
J gene: TRBJ2-7
CDR3 protein: CASSGDRGGGSTHHEQYF
CDR3 DNA: TGTGCCAGCAGCGGAGACAGGGGGGGAGGCTCCACCCACCACGAGCAGTACTTC

clone size: few
D gene: .
V gene: TRBV30
J gene: TRBJ2-1
CDR3 protein: CAWSVRGFGEQFF
CDR3 DNA: TGTGCCTGGAGTGTACGAGGGTTCGGTGAGCAGTTCTTC

clone size: .
D gene: TRBD1
V gene: TRBV19
J gene: TRBJ2-1
CDR3 protein: CASSPGQGIDEQFF
CDR3 DNA: TGTGCCAGTAGTCCGGGACAGGGTATCGATGAGCAGTTCTTC

clone size: .
D gene: .
V gene: TRBV2
J gene: TRBJ2-2
CDR3 protein: CASSQESSNTGELFF
CDR3 DNA: TGTGCCAGCAGCCAGGAGTCGTCAAACACCGGGGAGCTGTTTTTT

clone size: .
D gene: TRBD1
V gene: TRBV18
J gene: TRBJ2-1
CDR3 protein: CASSPGTGVNNEQFF
CDR3 DNA: TGTGCCAGCTCACCTGGGACAGGGGTTAACAATGAGCAGTTCTTC

clone size: .
D gene: TRBD2
V gene: TRBV4-3
J gene: TRBJ2-2
CDR3 protein: CASSRGGGGANTGELFF
CDR3 DNA: TGCGCCAGCAGCCGGGGGGGAGGCGGGGCGAACACCGGGGAGCTGTTTTTT

clone size: .
D gene: .
V gene: TRBV19
J gene: TRBJ2-1
CDR3 protein: CASSLRQGGDEQFF
CDR3 DNA: TGTGCCAGTAGTTTGCGGCAGGGTGGCGATGAGCAGTTCTTC

clone size: .
D gene: .
V gene: TRBV5-1
J gene: TRBJ2-2
CDR3 protein: CASSLDLNTGELFF
CDR3 DNA: TGCGCCAGCAGCTTGGACTTGAACACCGGGGAGCTGTTTTTT

clone size: .
D gene: TRBD2
V gene: TRBV30
J gene: TRBJ2-1
CDR3 protein: CAWSVLAGVVNEQFF
CDR3 DNA: TGTGCCTGGAGTGTACTAGCGGGAGTAGTTAATGAGCAGTTCTTC

clone size: medium-sized
D gene: .
V gene: TRBV28
J gene: TRBJ1-2
CDR3 protein: CASLRGPIYGYTF
CDR3 DNA: TGTGCCAGTCTCCGGGGGCCCATTTATGGCTACACCTTC

clone size: .
D gene: .
V gene: TRBV24-1
J gene: TRBJ2-2
CDR3 protein: CATSDYRDTGELFF
CDR3 DNA: TGTGCCACCAGTGATTACAGGGACACCGGGGAGCTGTTTTTT

clone size: few
D gene: TRBD2
V gene: TRBV4-1
J gene: TRBJ2-5
CDR3 protein: CASSQGLAGGETQYF
CDR3 DNA: TGCGCCAGCAGCCAGGGACTAGCGGGAGGAGAGACCCAGTACTTC

clone size: .
D gene: .
V gene: TRBV5-5
J gene: TRBJ2-5
CDR3 protein: CASSLAGETQYF
CDR3 DNA: TGTGCCAGCAGCTTGGCCGGAGAGACCCAGTACTTC

clone size: few
D gene: .
V gene: TRBV27
J gene: TRBJ2-7
CDR3 protein: CASSKVYEQYF
CDR3 DNA: TGTGCCAGCAGTAAAGTCTACGAGCAGTACTTC

clone size: few
D gene: TRBD1
V gene: TRBV28
J gene: TRBJ1-5
CDR3 protein: CASSLGQGRGNQPQHF
CDR3 DNA: TGTGCCAGCAGTTTAGGACAGGGCCGGGGCAATCAGCCCCAGCATTTT

clone size: few
D gene: TRBD1
V gene: TRBV7-9
J gene: TRBJ2-7
CDR3 protein: CASSSTEQGEMGF
CDR3 DNA: TGTGCCAGCAGCTCGACAGAACAGGGGGAAATGGGCTTC

clone size: .
D gene: .
V gene: TRBV6-2/TRBV6-3
J gene: TRBJ2-1
CDR3 protein: CASSLGYNEQFF
CDR3 DNA: TGTGCCAGCAGTTTAGGGTACAATGAGCAGTTCTTC

clone size: few
D gene: .
V gene: TRBV11-2
J gene: TRBJ2-7
CDR3 protein: CASSLVTGYEQYF
CDR3 DNA: TGTGCCAGCAGCTTAGTCACGGGATACGAGCAGTACTTC

clone size: .
D gene: TRBD2
V gene: TRBV7-6
J gene: TRBJ2-7
CDR3 protein: CASSPGLAGVFTYEQYF
CDR3 DNA: TGTGCCAGCAGCCCCGGACTAGCGGGAGTCTTTACCTACGAGCAGTACTTC

clone size: .
D gene: .
V gene: TRBV12-5
J gene: TRBJ1-4
CDR3 protein: CASDPDRIPSNNEKLFF
CDR3 DNA: TGTGCTAGTGACCCGGACAGAATCCCCTCTAATAATGAAAAACTGTTTTTT

clone size: .
D gene: .
V gene: TRBV12-3/TRBV12-4
J gene: TRBJ2-3
CDR3 protein: CASSGTQDTQYF
CDR3 DNA: TGTGCCAGCAGCGGGACGCAAGATACGCAGTATTTT

clone size: once
D gene: .
V gene: TRBV3-1/TRBV3-2
J gene: TRBJ2-5
CDR3 protein: CASSQDVASGTQYF
CDR3 DNA: TGTGCCAGCAGCCAAGACGTGGCCTCGGGGACCCAGTACTTC

clone size: .
D gene: TRBD1
V gene: TRBV19
J gene: TRBJ2-7
CDR3 protein: CASSIGGQGVYEQYF
CDR3 DNA: TGTGCCAGTAGTATCGGGGGACAGGGGGTATACGAGCAGTACTTC

clone size: few
D gene: TRBD1
V gene: TRBV7-3
J gene: TRBJ2-3
CDR3 protein: CASSLTGQGTDTQYF
CDR3 DNA: TGTGCCAGCAGCTTAACCGGACAGGGCACAGATACGCAGTATTTT

clone size: .
D gene: .
V gene: TRBV2
J gene: TRBJ2-1
CDR3 protein: CASTQEELNNEQFF
CDR3 DNA: TGTGCCAGCACCCAAGAAGAGCTTAACAATGAGCAGTTCTTC

clone size: .
D gene: TRBD1
V gene: TRBV2
J gene: TRBJ2-5
CDR3 protein: CASRGGTGVETQYF
CDR3 DNA: TGTGCCAGCAGGGGAGGGACAGGGGTTGAGACCCAGTACTTC

clone size: .
D gene: .
V gene: TRBV6-6
J gene: TRBJ2-1
CDR3 protein: CASSPSDYNEQFF
CDR3 DNA: TGTGCCAGCAGTCCATCTGACTACAATGAGCAGTTCTTC